This TCR beta chain came from a study of blood T cell repertoires in COVID-19. Whole-study context: T cells, B-cell-depleted T cells, or PBMCs supplied cDNA or gDNA.

Germline V gives CDR1 MGHRA, CDR2 YSYEKL. The ends lost 0 bases at V and 0 bases at J; junction bases unmatched: 9. This CDR3 comprises 21 residues. How the authors handled the data: Researchers report that nucleated cell counts were estimated from reference gene primer amplification. Method: immunoSEQ multiplex PCR; TCRdb's copy keeps in-frame clones and lacks some. V, J and clone size were drawn from that table, and D and trimming were deduced from the DNA. Seen here are under 40,000 clones, more than 85% observed once, and the top ten hold about 23%. Sequencing input: peripheral blood. The clonotype was recovered from a woman of 80 years or more with active or convalescent COVID-19. The chain is built from TRBV4-1 and TRBJ1-6; 12 bases map to TRBD1. The CDR3 loop is CASSQDNRDRGLFSYNSPLHF. CDR3 bases: TGCGCCAGCAGCCAAGATAACCGGGACAGGGGGCTGTTCTCCTATAATTCACCCCTCCACTTT.